These 27 T cell receptor beta chains originate from one sample sequenced in a study of T cell responses to AZD1222 COVID-19 vaccine. Profiled with immunoSEQ multiplex PCR; TCRdb holds only in-frame clones, not every one. The data show under 140,000 clones, with 70% to 90% seen just once and around 16% held by the top ten. The sample here was peripheral blood, taken 28 days after the second AZD1222 dose. These receptors originate from an adult who received the AZD1222 COVID-19 vaccine.

This clone was seen only once. The J gene is TRBJ1-3, the V gene TRBV18; a weak D match, TRBD1 (5 bases). The V gene's germline CDR1 is KGHSH and CDR2 LQKENI. The CDR3 is made up of 15 amino acids. V was trimmed by 6 bases and J by 0 bases, leaving 12 bases between them. As DNA, the CDR3 is TGTGCCAGCTCCCACGACGGGACCTCTGGAAACACCATATATTTT. This sequence encodes CASSHDGTSGNTIYF.

The chain employs TRBV6-5 and TRBJ1-1, with D possibly TRBD1 on 6 matching bases. V gave up 2 bases and J gave up 2 bases, with 9 bases separating them. The CDR3 is made up of 14 amino acids. Germline V lookup: CDR1 MNHEY, CDR2 SVGAGI. CDR3 amino acids: CASSYGQFNTEAFF. CDR3 sequence (DNA): TGTGCCAGCAGTTACGGACAGTTCAACACTGAAGCTTTCTTT.

The chain joins TRBV5-5 to TRBJ2-7; D is ambiguous. Trimming stripped 0 bases from V and 0 bases from J, with 16 bases between. This CDR3 region has 17 residues. Germline-derived CDR1 and CDR2 are SGHKS and YYEKEE (reference sequence). The CDR3 coding sequence is TGTGCCAGCAGCTTGGAGTTGCGAGTCGCGCCCTCCTACGAGCAGTACTTC. Translated, it gives CASSLELRVAPSYEQYF.

This chain links TRBV28 with TRBJ1-5; a possible D gene is TRBD1 (5 bases). CDR3 length: 16 amino acids. Deletions cut 6 bases from V and 0 bases from J, with 15 bases between. Germline V CDR1 and CDR2: MDHEN, SYDVKM. The DNA for the CDR3 is TGTGCCAGCAGACTTGACAGCATCCTTAGCAATCAGCCCCAGCATTTT. Residues: CASRLDSILSNQPQHF.

The genes are TRBV6-5 and TRBJ1-4; 9 bases are a match to TRBD1. Trimming removed 6 bases from V and 8 bases from J; junction bases left unmatched: 7. CDR1 is MNHEY, CDR2 SVGAGI, per germline. CDR3 length: 14 amino acids. The CDR3 here is CASRETGGWEKLFF. CDR3 in DNA: TGTGCCAGCAGGGAGACAGGGGGTTGGGAAAAACTGTTTTTT.

This clone showed up just once. This sequence joins TRBV27 and TRBJ2-7; 7 nucleotides agree with TRBD2. Trimming cost V 2 bases and J 4 bases; bases outside gene matches: 14. This CDR3 region has 17 residues. Germline CDR1 and CDR2: MNHEY and SMNVEV (reference sequence). The CDR3: CASSLTVSSRGEYEQYF. For the CDR3, the DNA is TGTGCCAGCAGTTTAACGGTCAGCTCTCGGGGGGAATACGAGCAGTACTTC.

The chain employs TRBV7-9 and TRBJ1-6; D may be TRBD1 (6 bases). Trimming stripped 1 base from V and 10 bases from J, with 8 bases between. CDR3 length: 13 residues. In germline, CDR1 is SEHNR, CDR2 FQNEAQ (reference sequence). This chain's CDR3 is CASSLGGGSPLHF. The CDR3 region has the DNA TGTGCCAGCAGCTTAGGAGGGGGATCACCCCTCCACTTT.

This clone showed up just once. This chain connects TRBV7-2 to TRBJ2-5; tentative D call: TRBD1 (6 bases). This CDR3 region has 16 residues. Germline V gives CDR1 SGHTA, CDR2 FQGNSA. Trimming took off 5 bases at V and 3 bases at J, with 19 bases between the two ends. The CDR3 reads CASSPLEFAGEETQYF. The CDR3 DNA is TGTGCCAGCAGCCCCCTCGAGTTCGCAGGGGAAGAGACCCAGTACTTC.

The chain uses TRBV19 and TRBJ1-1; D ambiguous. CDR1 is LNHDA, CDR2 SQIVND, per germline (reference sequence). The length of the CDR3 is 15 residues. V was trimmed by 6 bases and J by 3 bases, leaving 17 bases between them. The chain's CDR3 is CASSPPRLGYTEAFF. The CDR3 bases are TGTGCCAGTAGCCCCCCGAGGTTGGGCTACACTGAAGCTTTCTTT. Complete variable domain (other parts from reference TRBV19 and TRBJ1-1): DGGITQSPKYLFRKEGQNVTLSCEQNLNHDAMYWYRQDPGQGLRLIYYSQIVNDFQKGDIAEGYSVSREKKESFPLTVTSAQKNPTAFYLCASSPPRLGYTEAFFGQGTRLTVV.

This clone was counted at least ten times. For the CDR3, the DNA is TGCGCCAGCAGCTTGCCGGGGAACTCCTACGAGCAGTACTTC. Its translation is CASSLPGNSYEQYF. The rearrangement uses TRBV5-1 and TRBJ2-7, with D tentatively TRBD2 (5 bases). Germline V gene lookup returns CDR1 SGHRS and CDR2 YFSETQ. With 1 base removed from V and 0 bases from J, the gap between germline ends came to 8 bases. CDR3 length: 14 residues. Based on the CDR3 plus reference TRBV5-1 and TRBJ2-7, the full variable domain is KAGVTQTPRYLIKTRGQQVTLSCSPISGHRSVSWYQQTPGQGLQFLFEYFSETQRNKGNFPGRFSGRQFSNSRSEMNVSTLELGDSALYLCASSLPGNSYEQYFGPGTRLTVT.

The chain couples TRBV7-7 to TRBJ2-5; a weak D match, TRBD2 (5 bases). Per germline, CDR1 SSHAT and CDR2 FNYEAQ (reference sequence). The CDR3 loop spans 15 amino acids. V lost 1 base to trimming and J lost 4 bases, with 13 bases between them. The CDR3, as DNA: TGTGCCAGCAGCTTAGAGGGAGTTCCGGGAGAGACCCAGTACTTC. Translated, it gives CASSLEGVPGETQYF.

This clone was detected once. The rearrangement links TRBV7-6 to TRBJ2-2; 9 bases align to TRBD2. Germline V CDR1 and CDR2: SGHVS, FNYEAQ. The J segment lost 11 bases and the V segment lost 5 bases, leaving 15 bases of the junction unmatched. The CDR3 runs 16 residues. The CDR3 nucleotides are TGTGCCAGCAGCACCCAGCGGGGGGACACCGGTCGAGAGCTGTTTTTT. Protein sequence: CASSTQRGDTGRELFF.

This clone was detected only once. The rearrangement joins TRBV10-3 to TRBJ1-4; possible D gene TRBD1, 5 bases. Germline CDR1 and CDR2: ENHRY and SYGVKD. V lost 2 bases, J lost 1 base, and 11 bases lay in between. The CDR3 sequence is 16 residues long. The CDR3 sequence: CAISERDAGTNEKLFF. In DNA, the CDR3 is TGTGCCATCAGTGAGCGGGACGCGGGAACTAATGAAAAACTGTTTTTT.

J is TRBJ2-7 and V is TRBV28; D possibly corresponds to TRBD2 (6 bases). V lost 4 bases and J lost 0, with 16 bases in between. CDR1 and CDR2 (germline): MDHEN, SYDVKM. This CDR3 is 16 amino acids long. CDR3 nucleotide sequence: TGTGCCAGCAGTTCTCCAGGTGCGGGGAGCTCCTACGAGCAGTACTTC. As protein: CASSSPGAGSSYEQYF.

This chain links TRBV11-2 with TRBJ2-2; TRBD1 might be the D (7 bases). The CDR3 length is 15 residues. Trimming cost V 5 bases and J 2 bases, with 12 bases left between them. Germline CDR1 is SGHAT and CDR2 is FQNNGV. The CDR3, as DNA: TGTGCCAGCAGCCCAGGAGGGGGCAACACCGGGGAGCTGTTTTTT. Its translation: CASSPGGGNTGELFF.

The chain recombines TRBV15 with TRBJ2-3; D perhaps matches TRBD2 (5 bases). The germline V gene has CDR1 LNHNV and CDR2 YYDKDF (reference sequence). V lost 0 bases and J 2 bases, leaving 9 bases between the germline ends. This CDR3 has 15 residues. CDR3 nucleotides: TGTGCCACCAGCAGAGATCACGGACTCACAGATACGCAGTATTTT. The encoded protein is CATSRDHGLTDTQYF.

V gene TRBV7-9 combines with J gene TRBJ1-5; D not certain. CDR1 is SEHNR and CDR2 is FQNEAQ in the germline V gene (reference sequence). Trimming took off 1 base at V and 5 bases at J, with 6 bases between the two ends. The CDR3 runs to 13 residues. The CDR3 DNA sequence: TGTGCCAGCAGCTTAGATTGGGATCAGCCCCAGCATTTT. This codes for CASSLDWDQPQHF. The full variable domain, with the rest looked up from reference TRBV7-9 and TRBJ1-5, is DTGVSQNPRHKITKRGQNVTFRCDPISEHNRLYWYRQTLGQGPEFLTYFQNEAQLEKSRLLSDRFSAERPKGSFSTLEIQRTEQGDSAMYLCASSLDWDQPQHFGDGTRLSIL.

V is TRBV12-3 or TRBV12-4 and J is TRBJ1-1, with no clear D. The V end lost 7 bases, the J end lost 5 bases, and 11 bases lay between the germline ends. The CDR3 is made up of 12 amino acids. The CDR3 coding sequence is TGTGCCAGCACTATCCATGGGACTGAAGCTTTCTTT. Its translation is CASTIHGTEAFF.

V is TRBV28 and J is TRBJ1-5; D gene uncertain. CDR1 and CDR2 (germline): MDHEN, SYDVKM. This CDR3 comprises 15 residues. V lost 2 bases and J lost 0, with 8 bases in between. The CDR3 region has the DNA TGTGCCAGCAGTTTAGCAGAAAATAGCAATCAGCCCCAGCATTTT. It is translated as CASSLAENSNQPQHF.

The CDR3 sequence is CASSIPLTGGKAEKLFF. DNA of the CDR3: TGTGCCAGCAGTATTCCCCTAACAGGGGGCAAAGCGGAAAAACTGTTTTTT. The chain uses TRBV2 and TRBJ1-4; 9 bases are a match to TRBD1. The CDR3 has 17 amino acids. Germline trimming cut 5 bases from V and 8 bases from J; bases unmatched to any gene: 15. Germline CDR1 reads SNHLY; CDR2 reads FYNNEI.

J is TRBJ1-5 and V is TRBV2, with TRBD1 identical over 7 bases. Unmatched junction bases numbered 13, after V lost 7 bases and J lost 7 bases. This CDR3 has 15 amino acids. CDR1 SNHLY and CDR2 FYNNEI come from the germline V gene. In DNA form, the CDR3 reads TGTGCCAGCACCGTAATGGGCCAGGGGGGACAGCCCCAGCATTTT. It translates to CASTVMGQGGQPQHF.

The chain recombines TRBV5-5 with TRBJ2-5; D gene unclear. CDR3 length equals 15 residues. Trimming left V 0 bases short and J 4 bases short, with 13 bases between. CDR1 and CDR2 (germline): SGHKS, YYEKEE (reference sequence). The CDR3, as DNA: TGTGCCAGCAGCTTGGACCCTTTTCCGGGAGAGACCCAGTACTTC. Encoded protein: CASSLDPFPGETQYF. Combining the CDR3 with reference TRBV5-5 and TRBJ2-5 gives the whole variable domain DAGVTQSPTHLIKTRGQQVTLRCSPISGHKSVSWYQQVLGQGPQFIFQYYEKEERGRGNFPDRFSARQFPNYSSELNVNALLLGDSALYLCASSLDPFPGETQYFGPGTRLLVL.

This sequence joins TRBV6-5 and TRBJ1-1, with 7 nucleotides matching TRBD1. The CDR3 has 16 amino acids. Trimming cost V 2 bases and J 5 bases; bases outside gene matches: 11. Per the germline V gene, CDR1 is MNHEY and CDR2 is SVGAGI. In DNA form, the CDR3 reads TGTGCCAGCAGTTACGAAGGCCCAGGGGGAGGAACTGAAGCTTTCTTT. This encodes CASSYEGPGGGTEAFF.

The J gene is TRBJ2-7, the V gene TRBV28, with 8 bases aligning to TRBD1. This CDR3 is built from 15 residues. The germline V gene encodes CDR1 MDHEN and CDR2 SYDVKM. J was trimmed by 0 bases and V by 5 bases; bases with no gene match: 6. CDR3 region: CASSPTGATSYEQYF. The CDR3 DNA follows: TGTGCCAGCAGTCCGACAGGGGCCACCTCCTACGAGCAGTACTTC.

This clone has just a few counts. V usage is TRBV11-3 and J usage is TRBJ1-1, with no clear D. Trimming left V 1 base short and J 3 bases short, with 6 bases between. Germline V lookup: CDR1 SGHNT, CDR2 YENEEA. The CDR3 sequence is 13 residues long. DNA of the CDR3: TGTGCCAGCAGCTTAGTCCCCGACACTGAAGCTTTCTTT. Translated: CASSLVPDTEAFF.

This clone occurred a few times. The rearrangement uses TRBV28 and TRBJ2-3; possible D gene TRBD2, 6 bases. The ends were cut back, 7 bases at V and 2 bases at J, with 13 bases in the middle. Germline CDR1 MDHEN, CDR2 SYDVKM. The CDR3 runs 14 residues. The CDR3 DNA sequence: TGTGCCAGCACCCCGGGAGCCCTCACAGATACGCAGTATTTT. It yields the protein CASTPGALTDTQYF.

This clone was seen only a few times. The chain combines TRBV4-1 with TRBJ1-1, with TRBD1 matching over 7 bases. The V gene's germline CDR1 is MGHRA and CDR2 YSYEKL. The junction had 5 bases not matched to a gene; V was cut back by 1 base and J by 0 bases. There are 16 residues in the CDR3. In nucleotides, the CDR3 is TGCGCCAGCAGCCAAGTCAGGGGGAACATGAACACTGAAGCTTTCTTT. Translation gives CASSQVRGNMNTEAFF.